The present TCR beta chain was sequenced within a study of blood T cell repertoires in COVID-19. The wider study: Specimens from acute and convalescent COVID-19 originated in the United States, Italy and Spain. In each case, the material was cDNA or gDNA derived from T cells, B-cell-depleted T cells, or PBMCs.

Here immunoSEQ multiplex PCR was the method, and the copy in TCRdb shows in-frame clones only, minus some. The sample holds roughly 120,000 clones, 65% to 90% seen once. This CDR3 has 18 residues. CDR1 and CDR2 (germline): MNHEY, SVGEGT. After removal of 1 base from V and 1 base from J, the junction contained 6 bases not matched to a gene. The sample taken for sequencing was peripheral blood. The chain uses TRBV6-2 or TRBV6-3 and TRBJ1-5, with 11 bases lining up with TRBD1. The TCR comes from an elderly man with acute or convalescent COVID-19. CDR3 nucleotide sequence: TGTGCCAGCAGTTACTGGAAGGGACAGGGGGTCAGCAATCAGCCCCAGCATTTT. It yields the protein CASSYWKGQGVSNQPQHF.